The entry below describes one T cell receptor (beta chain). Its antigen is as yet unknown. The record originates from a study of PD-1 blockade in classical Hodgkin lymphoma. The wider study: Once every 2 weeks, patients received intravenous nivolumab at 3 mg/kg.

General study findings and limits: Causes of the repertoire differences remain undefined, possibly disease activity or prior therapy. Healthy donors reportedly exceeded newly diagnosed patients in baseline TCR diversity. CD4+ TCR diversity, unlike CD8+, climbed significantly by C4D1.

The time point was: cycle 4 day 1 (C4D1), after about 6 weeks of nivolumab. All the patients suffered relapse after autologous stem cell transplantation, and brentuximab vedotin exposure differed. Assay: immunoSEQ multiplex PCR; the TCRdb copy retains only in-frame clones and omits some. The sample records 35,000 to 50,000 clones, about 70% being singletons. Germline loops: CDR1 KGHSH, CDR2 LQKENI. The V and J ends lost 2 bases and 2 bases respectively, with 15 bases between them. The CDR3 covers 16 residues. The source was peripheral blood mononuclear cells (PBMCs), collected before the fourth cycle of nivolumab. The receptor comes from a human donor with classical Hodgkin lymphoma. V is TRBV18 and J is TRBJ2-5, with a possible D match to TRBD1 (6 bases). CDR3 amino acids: CASSPTSGRGQETQYF. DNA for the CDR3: TGTGCCAGCTCACCAACCTCGGGCAGGGGTCAAGAGACCCAGTACTTC. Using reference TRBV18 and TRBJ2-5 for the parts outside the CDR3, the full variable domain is NAGVMQNPRHLVRRRGQEARLRCSPMKGHSHVYWYRQLPEEGLKFMVYLQKENIIDESGMPKERFSAEFPKEGPSILRIQQVVRGDSAAYFCASSPTSGRGQETQYFGPGTRLLVL.